These 18 T cell receptor beta chains originate from one sample sequenced in a study of blood T cells in healthy people across ages. Alongside a J-beta primer mix, a sample-barcoded 5' primer served in a second PCR lasting about 7 to 12 cycles. In TCRdb, the 5' RACE reads were re-called with MiXCR into one record per CDR3 protein. The table has over a million distinct CDR3 sequences, more than 35% seen once. Sequenced material: blood. These receptors all stem from a woman aged 55-69 years in good health.

The chain combines TRBV5-1 with TRBJ1-5; D unclear. V gave up 4 bases and J gave up 5 bases, with 10 bases separating them. This CDR3 contains 13 residues. Per the germline V gene, CDR1 is SGHRS and CDR2 is YFSETQ. The CDR3 DNA reads as TGCGCCAGCAGCCCCTCCGGCGATCAGCCCCAGCATTTT. Its protein is CASSPSGDQPQHF.

The gene calls are TRBV28 and TRBJ2-3; D remains unclear. CDR1 and CDR2 (germline): MDHEN, SYDVKM. The ends were cut back, 6 bases at V and 6 bases at J, with 16 bases in the middle. The CDR3 contains 14 residues. CDR3 sequence: CASSPDGRSDTQYF. For the CDR3, the DNA is TGTGCCAGCAGCCCGGACGGTCGGTCTGATACGCAGTATTTT. The full variable domain, completed using reference TRBV28 and TRBJ2-3, is DVKVTQSSRYLVKRTGEKVFLECVQDMDHENMFWYRQDPGLGLRLIYFSYDVKMKEKGDIPEGYSVSREKKERFSLILESASTNQTSMYLCASSPDGRSDTQYFGPGTRLTVL.

In regard to this clonotype: One end of the junction does not line up with germline, which may come from a read error. V usage is TRBV11-2 and J usage is TRBJ1-6; the D gene is possibly TRBD1 (5 bases). The CDR3 length is 14 residues. From germline, CDR1 is SGHAT and CDR2 FQNNGV. CDR3 nucleotides: TGTGCCAGCAGCGTAGATGGGACCCATCGACCCCTCCACTTT. Its protein product is CASSVDGTHRPLHF.

The chain employs TRBV7-3 and TRBJ2-7; TRBD2 might be the D (6 bases). V lost 5 bases and J 5 bases, leaving 13 bases between the germline ends. This CDR3 contains 13 residues. In germline, CDR1 is SGHTA, CDR2 FQGTGA. The CDR3 DNA is TGTGCCAGCAGCCTGGGACTCCTAAACGAGCAGTACTTC. Translation gives CASSLGLLNEQYF.

This chain links TRBV13 with TRBJ1-2, with D unresolved. V was clipped by 2 bases and J by 4 bases, with 11 bases between them. CDR1 is PRHDT, CDR2 FYEKMQ, per germline (reference sequence). This CDR3 is 14 amino acids long. The CDR3: CASSLRLAVYGYTF. As DNA, the CDR3 is TGTGCCAGCAGCTTACGGTTGGCAGTCTATGGCTACACCTTC.

This clonotype was counted only a few times. The chain carries TRBV7-9 and TRBJ2-1; D is perhaps TRBD2 (6 bases). Trimming cost V 6 bases and J 5 bases, with 11 bases left between them. From germline, CDR1 is SEHNR and CDR2 FQNEAQ (reference sequence). The CDR3 extends over 13 amino acids. The CDR3 loop is CASRPDYNNEQFF. CDR3 sequence (DNA): TGTGCCAGCAGGCCGGACTACAACAATGAGCAGTTCTTC.

This chain links TRBV7-9 with TRBJ2-4; 7 bases line up with TRBD2. Gene TRBJ2-7 matches the end of the DNA better, so the J call may be wrong. The CDR3 is 16 amino acids. Germline loops: CDR1 SEHNR, CDR2 FQNEAQ (reference sequence). The CDR3: CASSLWGGSGTYEQYF. The DNA of the CDR3 is TGTGCCAGCAGCCTGTGGGGCGGGAGTGGAACCTACGAGCAGTACTTC.

This clonotype was detected a few times. V usage is TRBV7-2 and J usage is TRBJ2-7; 8 nucleotides align to TRBD2. The V segment lost 4 bases and the J segment 3 bases; nucleotides outside the gene matches: 5. The CDR3 is 14 residues long. Germline CDR1 SGHTA, CDR2 FQGNSA. The CDR3 DNA reads as TGTGCCAGCAGCTCTAGGCGGGGGGTCTACGAGCAGTACTTC. Protein sequence: CASSSRRGVYEQYF.

This clonotype was counted only a few times. The J gene is TRBJ2-4, the V gene TRBV11-2; 9 positions match TRBD1. Germline loops: CDR1 SGHAT, CDR2 FQNNGV. J gave up 8 bases and V 4 bases, and 9 bases lay outside the gene matches. The CDR3 length is 15 residues. CDR3 DNA: TGTGCCAGCAGCTATACCGGGACAGGGCGTCACATTCAGTACTTC. This codes for CASSYTGTGRHIQYF.

In regard to this clonotype: A clone one base away is much larger, so this may be a read error. The CDR3 DNA is TGTGCCAGCAGTGAGGTAGGGGTGGAGACCCAGTACTTC. As protein: CASSEVGVETQYF. The J gene is TRBJ2-5, the V gene TRBV25-1; D is perhaps TRBD1 (5 bases). Trimming cost V 3 bases and J 5 bases, with 10 bases left between them. The CDR3 is 13 residues long. Germline lookup yields CDR1 MGHDK and CDR2 SYGVNS.

The chain uses TRBV21-1 and TRBJ1-4. TRBV21-1 corresponds to a pseudogene. This CDR3 contains 16 residues. The CDR3: CASSKDARTSNEKLFF. CDR3 sequence (DNA): TGTGCCAGCAGCAAAGATGCGCGGACCAGTAATGAAAAACTGTTTTTT.

This clonotype has ten or more counts. The V gene is TRBV20-1, the J gene TRBJ2-7, with TRBD1 matching over 7 bases. This CDR3 contains 13 residues. Germline-derived CDR1 and CDR2 are DFQATT and SNEGSKA (reference sequence). V gave up 0 bases and J gave up 3 bases; unmatched junction bases: 2. As DNA, the CDR3 is TGCAGTGCTAGAGACGGGACAGACTACGAGCAGTACTTC. It codes for CSARDGTDYEQYF.

About this clonotype itself: One base away lies a much larger clone, so this may be a sequencing read error. This chain joins TRBV4-2 and TRBJ2-7; maybe TRBD2 (5 bases). The germline gives CDR1 LGHNA, CDR2 YNFKEQ. This CDR3 region has 15 residues. In nucleotides, the CDR3 is TGTGCCAGCAACCAAGCTTTTCCACGAAGGGAGGAGCAGTACTTC. It encodes CASNQAFPRREEQYF.

The rearrangement links TRBV28 to TRBJ1-1; TRBD1 is a possible D gene (6 bases). Germline V gives CDR1 MDHEN, CDR2 SYDVKM. V dropped 6 bases and J dropped 1 base, with 12 bases sitting between them. CDR3 length equals 14 residues. DNA for the CDR3: TGTGCCAGCAGATCGGGGGGCCGGAACACTGAAGCTTTCTTT. Protein: CASRSGGRNTEAFF.

The rearrangement links TRBV7-2 to TRBJ2-3; 16 bases are a match to TRBD2. The trim removed 3 bases at V and 4 bases at J, leaving 1 base unmatched. CDR1 is SGHTA and CDR2 is FQGNSA in the germline V gene. The CDR3 is 16 residues long. The CDR3 loop reads CASSLGLAGGADTQYF. For the CDR3, the DNA is TGTGCCAGCAGCTTGGGACTAGCGGGAGGGGCAGATACGCAGTATTTT.

The chain is built from TRBV30 and TRBJ1-2; unclear D gene. V shed 3 bases and J shed 2 bases, with 13 bases lying between them. Germline assignment: CDR1 GTSNPN and CDR2 SVGIG (reference sequence). The length of the CDR3 is 14 residues. The CDR3 nucleotides are TGTGCCTGGAGGGCCCCCCTTGGGAACTATGGCTACACCTTC. Protein product: CAWRAPLGNYGYTF.

V gene TRBV29-1 combines with J gene TRBJ2-1; D is unresolved. Trimming left V 7 bases short and J 4 bases short, with 14 bases between. Looked up from germline, CDR1 is SQVTM and CDR2 is ANQGSEA. The CDR3 is 13 residues long. This CDR3 reads CSAADTEYNEQFF. CDR3 DNA sequence: TGCAGCGCTGCGGATACGGAATACAATGAGCAGTTCTTC.

This clonotype occurred a few times. The CDR3 is CASSAALRTFTSYEQYF. DNA for the CDR3: TGCGCCAGCAGCGCCGCTCTTCGGACTTTTACCTCCTACGAGCAGTACTTC. The chain couples TRBV4-1 to TRBJ2-7, with D tentatively TRBD2 (5 bases). CDR3 size: 17 residues. Germline V lookup: CDR1 MGHRA, CDR2 YSYEKL. With 5 bases removed from V and 0 bases from J, the gap between germline ends came to 20 bases.